This is a list of T cell receptor beta chains from one sample in a study of human T cells and chemical hapten exposure. In TCRdb, the RACE reads were re-called with MiXCR into one record per CDR3 protein. The repertoire holds around 300,000 distinct CDR3 sequences, with around 7% as singletons. Sequenced material: whole blood, taken in connection with sensitization to the hapten diphenylcyclopropenone (DPC). Source of these receptors: a woman in her late teens or twenties with alopecia areata. Some clones in this sample may be carry-over from other donors' samples. Both conserved end residues are part of each CDR3. Fields, in order: J gene, V gene, CDR3 length, clone size, D gene, CDR3 protein, CDR3 DNA. A D gene is named only where the DNA matches it firmly. Clone sizes are given selectively: once, few, many, or a class where the clone is expanded.

J gene: TRBJ1-1
V gene: TRBV18
CDR3 length: 15
clone size: few
D gene: .
CDR3 protein: CASSGNNRANTEAFF
CDR3 DNA: TGTGCCAGCTCAGGAAATAACAGGGCGAACACTGAAGCTTTCTTT

J gene: TRBJ2-3
V gene: TRBV20-1
CDR3 length: 14
clone size: many
D gene: .
CDR3 protein: CSARHGGGTDTQYF
CDR3 DNA: TGCAGTGCTCGTCACGGGGGCGGCACAGATACGCAGTATTTT

J gene: TRBJ1-2
V gene: TRBV4-3
CDR3 length: 15
clone size: large
D gene: .
CDR3 protein: CASSQELQSNYGYTF
CDR3 DNA: TGCGCCAGCAGCCAAGAATTACAGTCTAACTATGGCTACACCTTC

J gene: TRBJ1-2
V gene: TRBV4-3
CDR3 length: 15
clone size: many
D gene: .
CDR3 protein: CASSQETDSIYGYTF
CDR3 DNA: TGCGCCAGCAGCCAAGAAACGGACAGCATCTATGGCTACACCTTC

J gene: TRBJ1-1
V gene: TRBV29-1
CDR3 length: 12
clone size: .
D gene: .
CDR3 protein: CSVGGANTEALF
CDR3 DNA: TGCAGCGTTGGGGGTGCGAACACTGAAGCTCTCTTT

J gene: TRBJ2-3
V gene: TRBV7-2
CDR3 length: 15
clone size: many
D gene: TRBD2
CDR3 protein: CASSSRGGREGTQYF
CDR3 DNA: TGTGCCAGCAGCTCACGGGGGGGCCGAGAGGGTACGCAGTATTTT

J gene: TRBJ1-1
V gene: TRBV6-5
CDR3 length: 13
clone size: few
D gene: .
CDR3 protein: CASRIGMNTEAFF
CDR3 DNA: TGTGCCAGCAGGATAGGAATGAACACTGAAGCTTTCTTT

J gene: TRBJ2-4
V gene: TRBV6-5
CDR3 length: 15
clone size: few
D gene: .
CDR3 protein: CASSPARLAKNIQYF
CDR3 DNA: TGTGCCAGCAGTCCCGCCCGACTAGCCAAAAACATTCAGTACTTC

J gene: TRBJ2-6
V gene: TRBV18
CDR3 length: 18
clone size: .
D gene: TRBD1
CDR3 protein: CASSRTPGTGAVANVLTF
CDR3 DNA: TGTGCCAGCTCCCGGACCCCCGGGACAGGGGCCGTCGCCAACGTCCTGACTTTC

J gene: TRBJ2-3
V gene: TRBV10-3
CDR3 length: 18
clone size: .
D gene: TRBD2
CDR3 protein: CAISESGVLAGQADTQYF
CDR3 DNA: TGTGCCATCAGTGAGTCGGGTGTCCTAGCGGGGCAGGCAGATACGCAGTATTTT

J gene: TRBJ1-5
V gene: TRBV7-9
CDR3 length: 16
clone size: few
D gene: .
CDR3 protein: CASSGGRDSRNQPQHF
CDR3 DNA: TGTGCCAGCAGCGGAGGGCGGGATTCGCGCAATCAGCCCCAGCATTTT

J gene: TRBJ1-6
V gene: TRBV27
CDR3 length: 16
clone size: .
D gene: .
CDR3 protein: CASREQGIGRNSPLHF
CDR3 DNA: TGTGCCAGCAGGGAACAGGGTATAGGGCGTAATTCACCCCTCCACTTT

J gene: TRBJ2-5
V gene: TRBV12-3/TRBV12-4
CDR3 length: 13
clone size: .
D gene: .
CDR3 protein: CASSPAEGETQYF
CDR3 DNA: TGTGCCAGCAGCCCTGCGGAGGGGGAGACCCAGTACTTC

J gene: TRBJ2-1
V gene: TRBV2
CDR3 length: 12
clone size: .
D gene: .
CDR3 protein: CASSPGINEQFF
CDR3 DNA: TGTGCCAGCAGTCCAGGAATAAATGAGCAGTTCTTC

J gene: TRBJ1-2
V gene: TRBV19
CDR3 length: 16
clone size: .
D gene: .
CDR3 protein: CASSIDNGGPLYGYTF
CDR3 DNA: TGTGCCAGTAGTATAGATAACGGGGGACCGTTATATGGCTACACCTTC

J gene: TRBJ1-1
V gene: TRBV5-1
CDR3 length: 12
clone size: many
D gene: .
CDR3 protein: CASSLAGSEAFF
CDR3 DNA: TGCGCCAGCAGCTTGGCCGGCAGTGAAGCTTTCTTT

J gene: TRBJ2-7
V gene: TRBV10-3
CDR3 length: 14
clone size: .
D gene: TRBD1
CDR3 protein: CAISSGTGSYEQYF
CDR3 DNA: TGTGCCATCAGCTCGGGGACAGGTTCCTACGAGCAGTACTTC

J gene: TRBJ2-5
V gene: TRBV6-2/TRBV6-3
CDR3 length: 13
clone size: many
D gene: .
CDR3 protein: CASSRGFQETQYF
CDR3 DNA: TGTGCCAGCAGTCGGGGCTTCCAAGAGACCCAGTACTTC

J gene: TRBJ1-1
V gene: TRBV5-1
CDR3 length: 12
clone size: few
D gene: TRBD1
CDR3 protein: CASSFEGGEAFF
CDR3 DNA: TGCGCCAGCAGCTTCGAAGGGGGCGAAGCTTTCTTT

J gene: TRBJ2-1
V gene: TRBV6-2/TRBV6-3
CDR3 length: 15
clone size: many
D gene: TRBD2
CDR3 protein: CAASYPQRGKDEQFF
CDR3 DNA: TGTGCCGCCTCCTACCCCCAGCGGGGAAAGGATGAGCAGTTCTTC

J gene: TRBJ2-5
V gene: TRBV21-1
CDR3 length: 16
clone size: few
D gene: .
CDR3 protein: CASSNGTGGLLETQYF
CDR3 DNA: TGTGCCAGCAGCAATGGTACAGGGGGCCTCCTGGAGACCCAGTACTTC

J gene: TRBJ1-2
V gene: TRBV5-6
CDR3 length: 16
clone size: few
D gene: TRBD1
CDR3 protein: CASSLARTGKYYGYTF
CDR3 DNA: TGTGCCAGCAGCTTGGCCAGGACAGGAAAGTACTATGGCTACACCTTC

J gene: TRBJ2-1
V gene: TRBV24-1
CDR3 length: 12
clone size: many
D gene: .
CDR3 protein: CATMNRDNEQFF
CDR3 DNA: TGTGCCACGATGAACAGGGACAATGAGCAGTTCTTC

J gene: TRBJ2-7
V gene: TRBV29-1
CDR3 length: 15
clone size: many
D gene: TRBD1
CDR3 protein: CSVDDKTGIGYEQYF
CDR3 DNA: TGCAGCGTTGACGATAAGACAGGGATCGGCTACGAGCAGTACTTC

J gene: TRBJ2-5
V gene: TRBV3-1
CDR3 length: 14
clone size: few
D gene: .
CDR3 protein: CASSPRQTQETQYF
CDR3 DNA: TGTGCCAGCAGCCCCCGACAGACCCAAGAGACCCAGTACTTC

J gene: TRBJ2-3
V gene: TRBV6-5
CDR3 length: 14
clone size: few
D gene: .
CDR3 protein: CASRDGGLTDTQYF
CDR3 DNA: TGTGCCAGCAGAGACGGCGGACTCACAGATACGCAGTATTTT

J gene: TRBJ1-2
V gene: TRBV9
CDR3 length: 13
clone size: many
D gene: TRBD1
CDR3 protein: CASSTGGNYGYTF
CDR3 DNA: TGTGCCAGCAGCACAGGGGGCAACTATGGCTACACCTTC

J gene: TRBJ1-2
V gene: TRBV12-3/TRBV12-4
CDR3 length: 14
clone size: few
D gene: .
CDR3 protein: CASTPGYGVYGYTF
CDR3 DNA: TGTGCCAGCACTCCAGGGTACGGGGTCTATGGCTACACCTTC

J gene: TRBJ2-7
V gene: TRBV5-4
CDR3 length: 14
clone size: many
D gene: TRBD2
CDR3 protein: CASSLVGLADEQYF
CDR3 DNA: TGTGCCAGCAGCTTGGTCGGTCTAGCGGACGAGCAGTACTTC

J gene: TRBJ1-5
V gene: TRBV7-2
CDR3 length: 13
clone size: many
D gene: TRBD1
CDR3 protein: CASSIGQGQPQHF
CDR3 DNA: TGTGCCAGCAGCATCGGACAGGGCCAGCCCCAGCATTTT

J gene: TRBJ1-6
V gene: TRBV5-6
CDR3 length: 14
clone size: .
D gene: .
CDR3 protein: CASSLVAGSSPLHF
CDR3 DNA: TGTGCCAGCAGCTTAGTGGCCGGGAGTTCACCCCTCCACTTT

J gene: TRBJ1-2
V gene: TRBV7-2
CDR3 length: 13
clone size: .
D gene: .
CDR3 protein: CASRPGAHYGYTF
CDR3 DNA: TGTGCCAGCCGACCGGGAGCCCACTATGGCTACACCTTC